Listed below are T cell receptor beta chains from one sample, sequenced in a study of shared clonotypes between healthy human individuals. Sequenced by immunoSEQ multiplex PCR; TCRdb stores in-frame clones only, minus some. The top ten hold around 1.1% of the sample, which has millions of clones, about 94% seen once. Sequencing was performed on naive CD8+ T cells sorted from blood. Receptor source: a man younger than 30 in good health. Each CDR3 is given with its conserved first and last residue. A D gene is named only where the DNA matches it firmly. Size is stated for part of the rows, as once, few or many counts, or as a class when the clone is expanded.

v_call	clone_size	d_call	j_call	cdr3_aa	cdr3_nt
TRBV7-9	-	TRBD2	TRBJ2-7	CASSLVAGAREQYF	TGTGCCAGCAGCTTAGTTGCGGGAGCGAGGGAGCAGTACTTC
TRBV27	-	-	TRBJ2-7	CASSEDLAYEQYF	TGTGCCAGCAGTGAGGACTTAGCCTACGAGCAGTACTTC
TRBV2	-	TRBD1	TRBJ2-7	CASRLGTDPYEQYF	TGTGCCAGCAGGCTCGGGACAGACCCCTACGAGCAGTACTTC
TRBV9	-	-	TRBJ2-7	CASSVGVGSSYEQYF	TGTGCCAGCAGCGTAGGAGTAGGGAGCTCCTACGAGCAGTACTTC
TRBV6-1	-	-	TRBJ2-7	CASSEDIHSSYEQYF	TGTGCCAGCAGTGAAGACATTCACAGCTCCTACGAGCAGTACTTC
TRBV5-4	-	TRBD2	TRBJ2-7	CASSTPGTSGSHEQYF	TGTGCCAGCAGTACTCCCGGGACTAGCGGGAGTCACGAGCAGTACTTC
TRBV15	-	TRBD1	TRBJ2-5	CATRARQGETQYF	TGTGCCACCAGAGCGAGACAGGGAGAGACCCAGTACTTC
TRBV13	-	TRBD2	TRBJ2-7	CASRRREGSYEQYF	TGTGCCAGCAGGCGGCGGGAGGGGTCCTACGAGCAGTACTTC
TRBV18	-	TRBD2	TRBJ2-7	CASSPWSGEIYEQYF	TGTGCCAGCTCACCATGGAGCGGGGAGATATACGAGCAGTACTTC
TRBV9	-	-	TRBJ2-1	CASSPQSSGHEQFF	TGTGCCAGCAGCCCCCAATCCTCGGGGCATGAGCAGTTCTTC
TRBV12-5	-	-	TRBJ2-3	CASGLGTSTDTQYF	TGTGCTAGTGGTTTAGGAACGAGCACAGATACGCAGTATTTT
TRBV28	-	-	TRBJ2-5	CASTETDYTRETQYF	TGTGCCAGCACCGAGACGGACTATACAAGGGAGACCCAGTACTTC
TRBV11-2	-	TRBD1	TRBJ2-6	CASRIRDRGSGANVLTF	TGTGCCAGCAGAATCCGGGACAGGGGGTCTGGGGCCAACGTCCTGACTTTC
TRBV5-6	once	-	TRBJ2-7	CASTIQSSYEQYF	TGTGCCAGCACCATACAGAGCTCCTACGAGCAGTACTTC
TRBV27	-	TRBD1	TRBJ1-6	CASSLAQGELGSPLHF	TGTGCCAGCAGTTTAGCCCAGGGGGAGCTGGGTTCACCCCTCCACTTT
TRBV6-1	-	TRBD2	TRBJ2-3	CATNGGGGVTDTQYF	TGTGCCACCAACGGCGGGGGGGGAGTCACAGATACGCAGTATTTT
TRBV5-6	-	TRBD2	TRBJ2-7	CASSLPTSGNSYEQYF	TGTGCCAGCAGCTTACCGACTAGCGGAAATTCCTACGAGCAGTACTTC
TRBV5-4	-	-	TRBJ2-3	CASSFLGGDTQYF	TGTGCCAGCAGCTTCTTAGGAGGAGATACGCAGTATTTT
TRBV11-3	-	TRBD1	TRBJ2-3	CASSLGTGGRTDTQYF	TGTGCCAGCAGCTTAGGAACAGGGGGCCGCACAGATACGCAGTATTTT
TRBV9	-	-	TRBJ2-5	CASSPSVFGGQPQETQYF	TGTGCCAGCAGCCCCTCTGTTTTCGGGGGGCAACCTCAAGAGACCCAGTACTTC
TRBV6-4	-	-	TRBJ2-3	CASSVLAASTDTQYF	TGTGCCAGCAGTGTTCTGGCGGCTAGCACAGATACGCAGTATTTT
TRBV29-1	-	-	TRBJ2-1	CSVDLVTYNEQFF	TGCAGCGTTGATCTTGTCACTTACAATGAGCAGTTCTTC
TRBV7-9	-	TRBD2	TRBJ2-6	CASSLTGGGSGANVLTF	TGTGCCAGCAGCTTAACGGGAGGGGGCTCTGGGGCCAACGTCCTGACTTTC
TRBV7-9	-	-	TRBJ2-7	CASSHGSGFDEQYF	TGTGCCAGCAGCCACGGGTCAGGGTTCGACGAGCAGTACTTC
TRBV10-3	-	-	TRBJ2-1	CATRSNEQFF	TGTGCCACCAGGAGTAATGAGCAGTTCTTC
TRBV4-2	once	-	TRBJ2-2	CASSQEATGELFF	TGTGCCAGCAGCCAAGAGGCGACCGGGGAGCTGTTTTTT
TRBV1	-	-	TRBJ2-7	CTSSQPPAGGLHEQYF	TGCACCAGCAGCCAACCGCCAGCGGGAGGGCTCCACGAGCAGTACTTC
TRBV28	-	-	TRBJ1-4	CASSFLTPRANEKLFF	TGTGCCAGCAGTTTCCTCACTCCCCGGGCTAATGAAAAACTGTTTTTT
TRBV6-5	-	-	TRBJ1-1	CASSYSRETEAFF	TGTGCCAGCAGTTACTCAAGGGAAACTGAAGCTTTCTTT
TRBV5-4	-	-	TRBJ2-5	CASRSWGGAETQYF	TGTGCCAGCAGATCTTGGGGGGGCGCAGAGACCCAGTACTTC
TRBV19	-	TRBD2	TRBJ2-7	CASSITAGVVEQYF	TGTGCCAGTAGTATTACAGCGGGAGTAGTCGAGCAGTACTTC
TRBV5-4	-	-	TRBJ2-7	CASSLKGGSYEQYF	TGTGCCAGCAGCTTAAAAGGGGGCTCCTACGAGCAGTACTTC
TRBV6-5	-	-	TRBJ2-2	CASSPESAGGELFF	TGTGCCAGCAGTCCTGAATCCGCTGGCGGGGAGCTGTTTTTT
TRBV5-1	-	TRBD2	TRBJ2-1	CASSLETTSGGYNEQFF	TGCGCCAGCAGCTTGGAAACGACTAGCGGGGGCTACAATGAGCAGTTCTTC
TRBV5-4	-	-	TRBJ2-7	CASRGYEQYF	TGTGCCAGCAGGGGTTACGAGCAGTACTTC
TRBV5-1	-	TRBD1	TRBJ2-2	CASSLAQGATGELFF	TGCGCCAGCAGCTTGGCCCAGGGGGCTACCGGGGAGCTGTTTTTT
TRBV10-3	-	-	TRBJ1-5	CAISGDPLPGGSGGGWPQHF	TGTGCCATCAGTGGGGACCCCCTCCCTGGCGGTTCGGGGGGCGGGTGGCCCCAGCATTTT
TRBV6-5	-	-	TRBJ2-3	CASSYAGTSTDTQYF	TGTGCCAGCAGTTACGCAGGGACTAGCACAGATACGCAGTATTTT
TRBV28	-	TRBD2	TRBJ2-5	CASSLSLAGGPDQETQYF	TGTGCCAGCAGTTTAAGTCTAGCGGGGGGGCCTGATCAAGAGACCCAGTACTTC
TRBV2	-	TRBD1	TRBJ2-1	CASSATGGSYNEQFF	TGTGCCAGCAGTGCAACAGGGGGCTCCTACAATGAGCAGTTCTTC
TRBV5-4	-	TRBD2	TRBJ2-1	CASSFLADPGNEQFF	TGTGCCAGCAGCTTCCTAGCGGACCCTGGAAATGAGCAGTTCTTC
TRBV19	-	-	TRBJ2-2	CASTHTGELFF	TGTGCCAGTACCCACACCGGGGAGCTGTTTTTT
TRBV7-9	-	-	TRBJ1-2	CASSLPGMAYGYTF	TGTGCCAGCAGCTTACCAGGGATGGCATATGGCTACACCTTC
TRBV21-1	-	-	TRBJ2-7	CASSKGVIGQSPYEQYF	TGTGCCAGCAGCAAAGGCGTCATTGGGCAGAGCCCCTACGAGCAGTACTTC
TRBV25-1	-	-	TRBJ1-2	CASSGVTANYGYTF	TGTGCCAGCAGTGGGGTCACAGCTAACTATGGCTACACCTTC
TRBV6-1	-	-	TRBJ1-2	CASSELMANYGYTF	TGTGCCAGCAGTGAACTAATGGCTAACTATGGCTACACCTTC
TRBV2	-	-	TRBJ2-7	CAKRTGSSYEQYF	TGTGCCAAAAGGACTGGGAGCTCCTACGAGCAGTACTTC
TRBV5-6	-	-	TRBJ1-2	CASSLQPHDYGYTF	TGTGCCAGCAGCTTGCAACCTCATGACTATGGCTACACCTTC
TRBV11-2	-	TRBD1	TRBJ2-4	CASSLAWDSSVKNIQYF	TGTGCCAGCAGCTTAGCCTGGGACAGCTCGGTCAAAAACATTCAGTACTTC
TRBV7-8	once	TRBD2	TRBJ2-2	CASSLALLAGDGGELFF	TGTGCCAGCAGCTTAGCGCTACTAGCGGGGGACGGCGGGGAGCTGTTTTTT
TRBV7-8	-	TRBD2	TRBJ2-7	CASSLEWGGLAESSYEQYF	TGTGCCAGCAGCTTAGAATGGGGAGGACTAGCGGAGTCCTCCTACGAGCAGTACTTC
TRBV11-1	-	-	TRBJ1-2	CASSLTGSYGYTF	TGTGCCAGCAGCTTAACGGGGTCCTATGGCTACACCTTC
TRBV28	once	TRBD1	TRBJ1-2	CASSTTDRLPYGYTF	TGTGCCAGCAGTACAACGGACAGGTTACCCTATGGCTACACCTTC
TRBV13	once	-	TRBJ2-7	CASSLGGAVYEQYF	TGTGCCAGCAGCTTAGGGGGGGCAGTATACGAGCAGTACTTC
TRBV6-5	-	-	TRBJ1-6	CASSYEGGSNSPLHF	TGTGCCAGCAGTTACGAGGGGGGGTCTAATTCACCCCTCCACTTT
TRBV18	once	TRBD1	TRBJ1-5	CASSLRQGWQPQHF	TGTGCCAGCTCATTGAGACAGGGTTGGCAGCCCCAGCATTTT
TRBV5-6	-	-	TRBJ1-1	CASSLGGTPTEAFF	TGTGCCAGCAGCTTGGGCGGGACACCGACCGAAGCTTTCTTT
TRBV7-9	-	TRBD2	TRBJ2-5	CASSAGTSGQETQYF	TGTGCCAGCAGCGCTGGGACTAGCGGGCAAGAGACCCAGTACTTC
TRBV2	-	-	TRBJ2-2	CASRERNTGELFF	TGTGCCAGCAGAGAACGAAACACCGGGGAGCTGTTTTTT